The T cell receptor (beta chain) described here comes from a study of regulatory T cells in long-lasting Graves disease. V gave up 4 bases and J gave up 2 bases; unmatched junction bases: 16. The CDR3 covers 18 residues. Germline V CDR1 and CDR2: SGDLS, YYNGEE. Time point: newly diagnosed GD, antithyroid drugs for less than 3 months. TCR sequences were obtained from RNA taken from PBMCs. Assembly of TCR beta libraries relied on iRepertoire HTBI primers together with Arm-PCR of CDR3 regions. TCRdb re-called the multiplex PCR reads with MiXCR, one entry per CDR3 protein. The table lists 680,000 or so distinct CDR3 sequences, roughly 16% of them singletons. The same sample was also studied in work on T cells in Graves' hyperthyroidism and ophthalmopathy. From that report: Researchers ran a first-round RT-PCR on the TCR CDR3 using the HTBI primer set.

This clonotype was sampled from a woman in her 30s with Graves disease. The starting material was peripheral blood mononuclear cells (PBMCs), obtained at new diagnosis, from a patient treated with antithyroid drugs. The rearrangement uses TRBV9 and TRBJ2-3; TRBD2 matches 7 bases. For the CDR3, the DNA is TGTGCCAGCAGCCCGTCAGGCTTGGCGGGAGTGTTCACAGATACGCAGTATTTT. Amino acids: CASSPSGLAGVFTDTQYF.